This T cell receptor beta chain comes out of a study of blood T cell repertoires in COVID-19. Overall study: PBMCs, B-cell-depleted T cells, or T cells provided the cDNA or gDNA that made up the material.

Profiled with immunoSEQ multiplex PCR; TCRdb holds only in-frame clones, not every one. The table has some 130,000 clones, roughly 85% seen once; the top ten hold around 9.9%. This sequence was found in a man older than 75 with acute or convalescent COVID-19. The sequencing sample was made of peripheral blood.

The CDR3 spells CASRETGSNEKLFF. The DNA for the CDR3 is TGTGCCAGCAGAGAGACAGGCTCTAATGAAAAACTGTTTTTT. The chain has TRBV28 and TRBJ1-4; weak D call: TRBD1 (6 bases). The CDR3 extends over 14 amino acids. The germline V and J ends were trimmed by 6 bases and 3 bases, with 11 bases remaining between them. Germline-derived CDR1 and CDR2 are MDHEN and SYDVKM.